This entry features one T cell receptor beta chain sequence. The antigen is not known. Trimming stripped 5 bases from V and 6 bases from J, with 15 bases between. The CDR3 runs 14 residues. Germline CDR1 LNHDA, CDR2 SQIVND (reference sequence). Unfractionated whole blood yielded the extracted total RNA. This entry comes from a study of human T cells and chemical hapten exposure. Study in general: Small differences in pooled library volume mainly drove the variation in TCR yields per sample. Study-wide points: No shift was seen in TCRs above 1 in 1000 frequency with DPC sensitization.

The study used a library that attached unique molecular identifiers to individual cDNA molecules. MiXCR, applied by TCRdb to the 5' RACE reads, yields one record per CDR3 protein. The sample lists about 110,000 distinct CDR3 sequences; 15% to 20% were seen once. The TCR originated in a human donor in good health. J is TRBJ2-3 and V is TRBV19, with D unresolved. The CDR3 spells CASSSLVPRDTQYF. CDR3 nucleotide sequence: TGTGCCAGTAGTTCCCTGGTCCCTAGGGATACGCAGTATTTT.